A single sample is the source of the 10 T cell receptor beta chains below, sequenced in a study of technical replicates of blood from a handful of donors. The repertoire was sequenced with immunoSEQ multiplex PCR; TCRdb's copy has only in-frame clones and lacks some. The profile shows roughly 80,000 clones, roughly 91% of them singletons. Source material: T cells isolated from PBMCs. These receptors came from a human donor in good health.

The J gene is TRBJ2-7, the V gene TRBV18, with 7 bases fitting TRBD1. J was trimmed by 2 bases and V by 2 bases; bases with no gene match: 6. This CDR3 comprises 15 residues. CDR1 is KGHSH and CDR2 is LQKENI in the germline V gene. CDR3 DNA: TGTGCCAGCTCACCATCTTTCCAGGGGGCCTACGAGCAGTACTTC. Translated: CASSPSFQGAYEQYF.

This clone was picked up a small number of times. The chain is built from TRBV7-9 and TRBJ1-6; D gene ambiguous. CDR3 length: 16 residues. CDR1 and CDR2 from the germline V gene are SEHNR and FQNEAQ (reference sequence). Trimming cost V 3 bases and J 9 bases, with 18 bases left between them. The CDR3 protein is CASSFLGPLGGSPLHF. The CDR3 DNA sequence: TGTGCCAGCAGCTTTCTTGGACCTCTCGGAGGTTCACCCCTCCACTTT.

The chain couples TRBV5-4 to TRBJ2-2; D gene uncertain. Trimming cost V 4 bases and J 1 base, with 11 bases left between them. Germline V lookup: CDR1 SGHNT, CDR2 YYREEE (reference sequence). The CDR3 covers 15 residues. The CDR3 spells CASSLITVNTGELFF. The CDR3 nucleotides are TGTGCCAGCAGCCTAATCACGGTGAACACCGGGGAGCTGTTTTTT.

The J gene is TRBJ2-7, the V gene TRBV10-1, with D possibly TRBD1 on 6 matching bases. V was trimmed by 5 bases and J by 4 bases, leaving 21 bases between them. The CDR3 contains 16 residues. The germline V gene has CDR1 WNHNN and CDR2 SYGVQD (reference sequence). CDR3 coding DNA: TGCGCCAGCAGTTCCGGGACACAAGGGTCCTGGTACGAGCAGTACTTC. This translates into CASSSGTQGSWYEQYF.

The chain is built from TRBV28 and TRBJ2-1, with a possible D match to TRBD1 (6 bases). V lost 4 bases and J 9 bases, leaving 22 bases between the germline ends. Germline V gives CDR1 MDHEN, CDR2 SYDVKM. The CDR3 runs to 16 residues. CDR3 protein: CASSSLRGTMLGEQFF. The CDR3 nucleotides read TGTGCCAGCAGTTCACTAAGGGGGACAATGTTAGGTGAGCAGTTCTTC.

This chain joins TRBV5-1 and TRBJ2-1; 8 bases fit TRBD2. The J segment lost 6 bases and the V segment lost 5 bases, leaving 10 bases of the junction unmatched. The CDR3 has 15 amino acids. Germline CDR1 and CDR2: SGHRS and YFSETQ. In nucleotides, the CDR3 is TGCGCCAGCAGGCTGGTAGGACTAGCAGGCAATGAGCAGTTCTTC. Its protein product is CASRLVGLAGNEQFF.

The chain combines TRBV7-8 with TRBJ2-1, with 7 bases identical to TRBD1. V trimming: 4 bases; J trimming: 6 bases; junction bases outside the gene matches: 21. The CDR3 contains 19 residues. CDR1 is SGHVS and CDR2 is FQNEAQ in the germline V gene. The CDR3 DNA sequence: TGTGCCAGCAGCTACCGGCTTGGGGGTTCAGGGGGAACGGTCAATGAGCAGTTCTTC. Amino acid sequence: CASSYRLGGSGGTVNEQFF.

The chain has TRBV28 and TRBJ1-3; a possible D gene is TRBD1 (6 bases). With 5 bases removed from V and 4 bases from J, the gap between germline ends came to 15 bases. Looked up from germline, CDR1 is MDHEN and CDR2 is SYDVKM. This CDR3 region has 15 residues. CDR3 nucleotides: TGTGCCAGCAGTCCCCACAGGGCGACCGGAAACACCATATATTTT. As protein: CASSPHRATGNTIYF.

The rearrangement uses TRBV2 and TRBJ2-3; a possible D gene is TRBD2 (6 bases). The V end was cut by 6 bases, the J end by 2 bases, with 21 bases between. The CDR3 extends over 17 amino acids. Looked up from germline, CDR1 is SNHLY and CDR2 is FYNNEI. As DNA, the CDR3 is TGTGCCAGCAGGGCTGACCTGGGACTTTTAAACACAGATACGCAGTATTTT. This translates into CASRADLGLLNTDTQYF.

J is TRBJ2-2 and V is TRBV15, with 10 bases lining up with TRBD2. With V trimmed by 8 bases and J by 0 bases, 9 bases remained unmatched. The CDR3 loop spans 17 amino acids. Germline V gene data show CDR1 as LNHNV and CDR2 as YYDKDF (reference sequence). Here the CDR3 DNA reads TGTGCCACCGTTCGGCTAGCGGGAGACCCGAACACCGGGGAGCTGTTTTTT. Encoded protein: CATVRLAGDPNTGELFF.